The present T cell receptor beta chain was sequenced within a study of identical twins. Study-level results: Abundant beta clonotypes from cord blood had fewer insertions, unlike memory repertoires, which showed none.

MiXCR, run by TCRdb on the 5' RACE reads, gives a single entry per CDR3 protein. The sample has about 690,000 distinct CDR3 sequences, around 6% seen once. This clonotype has ten or more counts. What it recognizes is unknown. Per the germline V gene, CDR1 is SGHRS and CDR2 is YFSETQ. Trimming took 2 bases from V and 6 from J, leaving 11 bases between them. The CDR3 covers 14 residues. This clonotype originated in a man younger than 30 in good health. This chain uses TRBV5-1 with TRBJ2-2, with D uncertain. Sequenced: naive T cells sorted from blood. CDR3 DNA sequence: TGCGCCAGCAGCTTTCCGAGCGCCCCCGGGGAGCTGTTTTTT. This encodes CASSFPSAPGELFF.